One sample yielded the 5 T cell receptor beta chains listed below, sequenced in a study of human T cells and chemical hapten exposure. Indicated time point: patch test 2, 6 weeks after DPC sensitization. Specified treatment: therapeutic diphenylcyclopropenone sensitization with weekly scalp DPC. TCRdb independently ran MiXCR on the RACE reads; one entry per CDR3 protein. The sample carries just over 350,000 distinct CDR3 sequences, 6% to 7% recorded once. The specimen was whole blood, collected in connection with sensitization to the hapten diphenylcyclopropenone (DPC). Receptors originate from a woman under 30 with alopecia areata. Some clones in this sample may be carry-over from other donors' samples.

This rearrangement joins TRBV5-1 to TRBJ2-7, with D unclear. Trimming stripped 3 bases from V and 13 bases from J, with 14 bases between. Germline CDR1 and CDR2: SGHRS and YFSETQ. The CDR3 spans 11 residues. The CDR3 coding sequence is TGCGCCAGCAGCTCTAATTCTTATTTTTACTTC. Its protein product is CASSSNSYFYF.

The chain links TRBV12-3 or TRBV12-4 to TRBJ1-2; D is unclear. V was shortened by 3 bases and J by 4 bases, with 12 bases between the two germline ends. CDR3 size: 14 residues. The CDR3 loop reads CASSFNGSPYGYTF. The CDR3 DNA sequence: TGTGCCAGCAGTTTTAACGGCAGCCCCTATGGCTACACCTTC.

V gene TRBV7-9 combines with J gene TRBJ1-1; D possibly corresponds to TRBD1 (5 bases). The CDR3 covers 14 residues. V lost 0 bases to trimming and J lost 11 bases, with 16 bases between them. Germline V gene data show CDR1 as SEHNR and CDR2 as FQNEAQ (reference sequence). CDR3 sequence (DNA): TGTGCCAGCAGCTTAGCGCCCGCAGGGTTCGGGGCTTTCTTT. Protein: CASSLAPAGFGAFF. The entire variable domain, with the rest obtained from reference TRBV7-9 and TRBJ1-1, is as follows: DTGVSQNPRHKITKRGQNVTFRCDPISEHNRLYWYRQTLGQGPEFLTYFQNEAQLEKSRLLSDRFSAERPKGSFSTLEIQRTEQGDSAMYLCASSLAPAGFGAFFGQGTRLTVV.

V and J are TRBV12-5 and TRBJ1-5; D uncertain. Trimming took off 7 bases at V and 2 bases at J, with 9 bases between the two ends. This CDR3 is 13 amino acids long. In germline, CDR1 is LGHNT, CDR2 FRNRAP. The CDR3 DNA is TGTGCTAGTGATCGGGAAGGCAATCAGCCCCAGCATTTT. This codes for CASDREGNQPQHF.

The chain is built from TRBV28 and TRBJ2-7; a possible D gene is TRBD1 (5 bases). CDR1 MDHEN and CDR2 SYDVKM come from the germline V gene. Trimming shortened V by 4 bases and J by 1 base, and 11 bases separated the two germline ends. CDR3 length equals 14 residues. The CDR3 DNA reads TGTGCCAGCAGTTCCCTTAGACAGTCCTACGAGCAGTACTTC. It encodes CASSSLRQSYEQYF.